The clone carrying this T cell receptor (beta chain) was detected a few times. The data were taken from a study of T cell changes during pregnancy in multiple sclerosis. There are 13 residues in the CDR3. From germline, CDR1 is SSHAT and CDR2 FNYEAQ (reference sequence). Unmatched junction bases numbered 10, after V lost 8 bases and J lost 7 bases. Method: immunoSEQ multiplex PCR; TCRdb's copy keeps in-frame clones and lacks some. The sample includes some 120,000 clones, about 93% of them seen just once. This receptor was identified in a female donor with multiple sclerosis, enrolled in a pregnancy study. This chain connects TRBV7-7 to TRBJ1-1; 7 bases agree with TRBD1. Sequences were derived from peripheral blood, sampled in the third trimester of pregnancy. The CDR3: CASLGPGGNEAFF. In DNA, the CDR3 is TGTGCCAGCCTCGGGCCAGGGGGAAATGAAGCTTTCTTT.